This TCR beta chain was sequenced during a study of glioma-infiltrating T cells after dendritic cell vaccination. Method: immunoSEQ multiplex PCR; TCRdb's copy keeps in-frame clones and lacks some. Among fewer than 75,000 clones, under 90% were seen once, and the ten largest hold about 8.1%. Described time point: after dendritic cell vaccination, including at tumor progression/relapse. In its sample, this clone was seen a few times. CDR3 length: 15 residues. The chain links TRBV12-2 to TRBJ1-1; the table gives TRBD1 as D, unverified against the DNA. TRBV12-2 is a recognized pseudogene. The source of this sequence is a human donor with glioblastoma. Here the sequenced sample was blood, taken after dendritic cell vaccination. DNA for the CDR3: TGTGCAAGTCGCTTAGGGGGACAGGGGGCGACTGAAGCTTTCTTT. Translating it yields CASRLGGQGATEAFF.